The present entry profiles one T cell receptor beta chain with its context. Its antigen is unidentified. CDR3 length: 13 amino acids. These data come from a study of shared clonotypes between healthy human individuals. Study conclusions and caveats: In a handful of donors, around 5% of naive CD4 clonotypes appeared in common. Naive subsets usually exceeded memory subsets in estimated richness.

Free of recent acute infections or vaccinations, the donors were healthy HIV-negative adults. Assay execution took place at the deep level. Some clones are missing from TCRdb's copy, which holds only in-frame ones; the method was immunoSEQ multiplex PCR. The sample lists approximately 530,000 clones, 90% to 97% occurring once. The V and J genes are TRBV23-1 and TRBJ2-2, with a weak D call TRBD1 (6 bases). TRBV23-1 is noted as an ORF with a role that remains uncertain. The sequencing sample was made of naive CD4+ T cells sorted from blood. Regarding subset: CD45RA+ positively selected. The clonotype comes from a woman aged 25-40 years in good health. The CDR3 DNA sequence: TGCGTCGCAGGGGCGGCGAACACCGGGGAGCTGTTTTTT. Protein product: CVAGAANTGELFF.